What follows are 19 T cell receptor beta chains derived from one specimen sequenced in a study of cytomegalovirus exposure and HLA in healthy donors. The PCR employed 60 Vbeta primers together with 13 Jbeta primers. Assay used: immunoSEQ multiplex PCR; TCRdb lists only in-frame clones, some missing. The sample records more than 95,000 clones, roughly 75% being singletons. Sequencing used PBMCs. These receptors were taken from a young man in good health and CMV-seropositive.

V gene TRBV6-1 combines with J gene TRBJ2-3; D is uncertain. CDR1 MNHNS and CDR2 SASEGT come from the germline V gene. Trimming cost V 4 bases and J 0 bases, with 14 bases left between them. The CDR3 contains 16 residues. CDR3 DNA sequence: TGTGCCAGCAGTGGTGTTGCGGCCCGTAGCACAGATACGCAGTATTTT. Translation gives CASSGVAARSTDTQYF.

This clone has only a few counts. The genes are TRBV2 and TRBJ2-3; 8 bases map to TRBD2. CDR1 SNHLY and CDR2 FYNNEI come from the germline V gene. V gave up 10 bases and J gave up 6 bases; unmatched junction bases: 18. This CDR3 is built from 16 residues. CDR3 nucleotide sequence: TGTGCCATCACAAGTCGGGGGGGAAAGGATGGGGATACGCAGTATTTT. Protein sequence: CAITSRGGKDGDTQYF.

This chain links TRBV30 with TRBJ2-7, with D possibly TRBD1 on 5 matching bases. Trimming left V 1 base short and J 6 bases short, with 10 bases between. CDR3 length: 12 residues. The germline V gene has CDR1 GTSNPN and CDR2 SVGIG (reference sequence). The CDR3 reads CAWSGAGFEQYF. CDR3 coding DNA: TGTGCCTGGAGTGGGGCAGGGTTCGAGCAGTACTTC. The full variable domain, with the rest looked up from reference TRBV30 and TRBJ2-7, is SQTIHQWPATLVQPVGSPLSLECTVEGTSNPNLYWYRQAAGRGLQLLFYSVGIGQISSEVPQNLSASRPQDRQFILSSKKLLLSDSGFYLCAWSGAGFEQYFGPGTRLTVT.

CDR3 sequence reads: CSVVRLAGTSEQFF. CDR3 DNA: TGCAGCGTTGTCCGACTAGCGGGTACGAGTGAGCAGTTCTTC. The chain couples TRBV29-1 to TRBJ2-1; 10 nucleotides line up with TRBD2. The CDR3 has 14 amino acids. In germline, CDR1 is SQVTM, CDR2 ANQGSEA. Germline trimming cut 4 bases from V and 9 bases from J; bases unmatched to any gene: 9.

This clone was recorded many times. CDR3 protein: CASSFKRATNEKLFF. Here the CDR3 DNA reads TGTGCCAGCAGTTTCAAACGGGCAACTAATGAAAAACTGTTTTTT. The genes are TRBV27 and TRBJ1-4; D gene uncertain. Trimming cost V 3 bases and J 0 bases, with 8 bases left between them. CDR1 is MNHEY and CDR2 is SMNVEV in the germline V gene (reference sequence). This CDR3 spans 15 amino acids.

This clone was observed a handful of times. One junction end does not reproduce the germline sequence, and a read error may be involved. The V and J genes are TRBV7-7 and TRBJ2-5; a possible D gene is TRBD1 (6 bases). CDR3 length: 13 amino acids. Germline lookup yields CDR1 SSHAT and CDR2 FNYEAQ (reference sequence). The CDR3 loop reads CASSSGVSETQYF. The CDR3 bases are TGTGCTAGCAGCTCAGGGGTATCAGAGACCCAGTACTTC.

V gene TRBV27 combines with J gene TRBJ2-1; D ambiguous. The CDR3 is 14 amino acids. Germline CDR1 reads MNHEY; CDR2 reads SMNVEV (reference sequence). The ends were cut back, 7 bases at V and 0 bases at J, with 10 bases in the middle. The CDR3 sequence: CASTPRFSYNEQFF. In DNA, the CDR3 is TGTGCCAGCACCCCCAGGTTCTCCTACAATGAGCAGTTCTTC.

A few counts support this clone. The chain is built from TRBV7-2 and TRBJ1-4, with TRBD1 as a possible D gene (6 bases). The V gene's germline CDR1 is SGHTA and CDR2 FQGNSA. The V end lost 1 base, the J end lost 3 bases, and 9 bases lay between the germline ends. The CDR3 has 15 amino acids. The CDR3 region has the DNA TGTGCCAGCAGCTTAGTGGGGGCAGCTAATGAAAAACTGTTTTTT. Residues: CASSLVGAANEKLFF.

With regard to this clone: A junction boundary mismatches the germline segment, possibly from a read error. The V gene is TRBV7-2, the J gene TRBJ1-1, with 12 bases that match TRBD1. Germline V gene sequence: CDR1 SGHTA, CDR2 FQGNSA. The CDR3 consists of 20 residues. The CDR3: CASSLAGDRGPRGPNTEAFF. CDR3 DNA: TGTGCCAGCAGTTTAGCCGGGGACAGGGGGCCTAGGGGGCCTAACACTGAAGCTTTCTTT.

CDR3 protein: CASSEGGRAYEQYF. The DNA of the CDR3 is TGTGCCAGCTCCGAGGGCGGGAGGGCCTACGAGCAGTACTTC. The V and J genes are TRBV9 and TRBJ2-7; 9 bases map to TRBD2. CDR1 is SGDLS and CDR2 is YYNGEE in the germline V gene. The CDR3 runs to 14 residues. The J segment lost 2 bases and the V segment lost 7 bases, leaving 7 bases of the junction unmatched.

This chain uses TRBV7-2 with TRBJ2-3, with D possibly being TRBD1 (6 bases). V was trimmed by 4 bases and J by 2 bases, leaving 22 bases between them. The CDR3 totals 18 residues. Germline loops: CDR1 SGHTA, CDR2 FQGNSA. CDR3 sequence (DNA): TGTGCCAGCAGCTCCCCGACGTACCCGGGACACCCCACAGATACGCAGTATTTT. Its translation: CASSSPTYPGHPTDTQYF.

This clone was seen only once. This chain connects TRBV11-1 to TRBJ1-2, with D possibly being TRBD1 (6 bases). CDR3 length: 13 amino acids. Looked up from germline, CDR1 is SGHAT and CDR2 is FQDESV (reference sequence). V shed 2 bases and J shed 6 bases, with 10 bases lying between them. In DNA, the CDR3 is TGTGCCAGCAGCTTACGGGGGGCGGATGGCTACACCTTC. This sequence encodes CASSLRGADGYTF.

CDR3 amino acids: CASSPGGLAFGAGELFF. As DNA, the CDR3 is TGTGCCAGCAGCCCAGGGGGACTAGCGTTTGGGGCCGGGGAGCTGTTTTTT. The chain is built from TRBV11-3 and TRBJ2-2, with 10 bases lining up with TRBD2. The CDR3 runs 17 residues. The junction had 12 bases not matched to a gene; V was cut back by 5 bases and J by 6 bases. The germline gives CDR1 SGHNT, CDR2 YENEEA.

The chain links TRBV27 to TRBJ2-7; D is possibly TRBD1 (5 bases). The germline V gene has CDR1 MNHEY and CDR2 SMNVEV (reference sequence). The CDR3 sequence is 10 residues long. V was shortened by 8 bases and J by 4 bases, with 6 bases between the two germline ends. The CDR3 nucleotides are TGTGCCAGCGGGGCGTACGAGCAGTACTTC. It translates to CASGAYEQYF.

This clone has a handful of counts. The J gene is TRBJ2-7, the V gene TRBV5-4; tentatively, D is TRBD2 (6 bases). The CDR3 sequence is 15 residues long. CDR1 and CDR2 from the germline V gene are SGHNT and YYREEE (reference sequence). The V gene lost 0 bases and the J gene lost 2 bases, with 12 bases spanning the gap. DNA of the CDR3: TGTGCCAGCAGCTTGGCCGTAGCGGAAGCCTACGAGCAGTACTTC. Translated: CASSLAVAEAYEQYF. Looking up the rest from reference TRBV5-4 and TRBJ2-7 gives the full variable domain: ETGVTQSPTHLIKTRGQQVTLRCSSQSGHNTVSWYQQALGQGPQFIFQYYREEENGRGNFPPRFSGLQFPNYSSELNVNALELDDSALYLCASSLAVAEAYEQYFGPGTRLTVT.

The genes are TRBV25-1 and TRBJ1-1; D is undetermined. Germline V CDR1 and CDR2: MGHDK, SYGVNS. Trimming removed 4 bases from V and 0 bases from J, with 6 bases in between. The CDR3 covers 13 residues. This chain's CDR3 is CASSAPLNTEAFF. CDR3 sequence (DNA): TGTGCCAGCAGTGCCCCATTGAACACTGAAGCTTTCTTT.

V usage is TRBV7-6 and J usage is TRBJ2-5; D not certain. Germline V gene lookup returns CDR1 SGHVS and CDR2 FNYEAQ. Trimming removed 2 bases at V and 7 bases at J, with 23 bases between. The CDR3 has 17 residues. CDR3 loop: CASSLSLGPLSPGTQYF. CDR3 in DNA: TGTGCCAGCAGCTTATCCCTCGGCCCCTTATCGCCAGGGACCCAGTACTTC.

The rearrangement joins TRBV27 to TRBJ2-7; 10 nucleotides align to TRBD1. This CDR3 contains 14 residues. The V gene end was trimmed by 4 bases and the J gene end by 4 bases; junction bases not matched to a gene: 4. Germline CDR1 is MNHEY and CDR2 is SMNVEV (reference sequence). CDR3 sequence reads: CASSSRDRGYEQYF. The CDR3 DNA is TGTGCCAGCAGTTCCCGGGACAGGGGTTACGAGCAGTACTTC.

This chain uses TRBV14 with TRBJ2-1; 7 nucleotides match TRBD2. The germline V gene encodes CDR1 SGHDN and CDR2 FVKESK. V gave up 1 base and J gave up 13 bases; unmatched junction bases: 16. The CDR3 length is 16 residues. The CDR3 region is CASSQVSIAAWGGQFF. The CDR3 nucleotides are TGTGCCAGCAGCCAAGTGTCGATAGCGGCGTGGGGGGGTCAGTTCTTC.